The 25 T cell receptor beta chains given below trace back to one sample, sequenced in a study of blood T cell repertoires in COVID-19. The table came from immunoSEQ multiplex PCR; TCRdb's copy has only in-frame clones and leaves some out. This table has a few hundred thousand clones, 84% appearing once. Source material: PBMCs or T cells enriched from blood (not recorded which). The receptors come from a middle-aged woman who had recovered from COVID-19.

This chain connects TRBV5-1 to TRBJ1-4, with D possibly being TRBD1 (5 bases). CDR3 size: 16 residues. Germline CDR1 is SGHRS and CDR2 is YFSETQ. Between the trimmed V and J ends, which lost 4 bases and 8 bases, there was a span of 21 bases. The CDR3 loop reads CASSIQPLGLGEKLFF. The DNA of the CDR3 is TGCGCCAGCAGCATACAACCTTTGGGGCTTGGGGAAAAACTGTTTTTT.

The chain carries TRBV9 and TRBJ2-1; TRBD2 aligns across 7 bases. This CDR3 has 15 residues. Germline V gene data show CDR1 as SGDLS and CDR2 as YYNGEE. V lost 0 bases to trimming and J lost 4 bases; unmatched junction nucleotides: 4. CDR3 in DNA: TGTGCCAGCAGCGTAGTCCCTAGCGGATACAATGAGCAGTTCTTC. It specifies CASSVVPSGYNEQFF.

The chain combines TRBV28 with TRBJ1-1; possibly TRBD1 for D (5 bases). Trimming left V 8 bases short and J 3 bases short, with 13 bases between. Germline CDR1 and CDR2: MDHEN and SYDVKM. The CDR3 covers 13 residues. DNA of the CDR3: TGTGCCAGCGTCCAGGGCAGGGACACTGAAGCTTTCTTT. Amino acid sequence: CASVQGRDTEAFF.

This clone came up a few times. The rearrangement uses TRBV20-1 and TRBJ1-1, with TRBD1 as a possible D gene (6 bases). In germline, CDR1 is DFQATT, CDR2 SNEGSKA (reference sequence). The CDR3 spans 11 residues. V was clipped by 6 bases and J by 10 bases, with 15 bases between them. The CDR3 protein is CSAHERGGAFF. The CDR3 coding sequence is TGCAGTGCCCATGAGAGGGGGGGAGCTTTCTTT.

The chain combines TRBV6-4 with TRBJ2-2, with 7 bases identical to TRBD1. The CDR3 runs to 13 residues. The V gene's germline CDR1 is MRHNA and CDR2 SNTAGT. The V and J ends lost 6 bases and 6 bases, in that order; junction bases with no gene match: 4. The CDR3 region has the DNA TGTGCCAGCAGAAGACAGGGTTCCGGGGAGCTGTTTTTT. This translates into CASRRQGSGELFF.

This chain joins TRBV6-5 and TRBJ2-2; D is unclear. This CDR3 is 15 amino acids long. Germline CDR1 and CDR2: MNHEY and SVGAGI. V was clipped by 5 bases and J by 2 bases, with 12 bases between them. CDR3 nucleotides: TGTGCCAGCAGTACTAAAGCGATAAACACCGGGGAGCTGTTTTTT. This translates into CASSTKAINTGELFF.

This chain uses TRBV28 with TRBJ1-1; TRBD1 matches 8 bases. CDR1 is MDHEN and CDR2 is SYDVKM in the germline V gene. The CDR3 spans 16 residues. V shed 5 bases and J 1 base; nucleotides not matched to a gene: 9. CDR3 in amino acids: CASSQRTGKWNTEAFF. In DNA form, the CDR3 reads TGTGCCAGCAGTCAAAGGACAGGGAAATGGAACACTGAAGCTTTCTTT.

At least ten counts were recorded for this clone. The chain is built from TRBV6-4 and TRBJ2-3, with D uncertain. V lost 5 bases and J lost 0, with 6 bases in between. This CDR3 is built from 13 residues. Germline V CDR1 and CDR2: MRHNA, SNTAGT. DNA of the CDR3: TGTGCCAGCAGTCCCGGGAGCACAGATACGCAGTATTTT. Amino acids: CASSPGSTDTQYF.

Points on this clone: Other DNA sequences in this sample translate to the same CDR3. The V gene is TRBV18, the J gene TRBJ1-2, with TRBD1 matching 10 bases. This CDR3 region has 13 residues. Germline V lookup: CDR1 KGHSH, CDR2 LQKENI. Trimming cost V 2 bases and J 6 bases; bases outside gene matches: 0. The CDR3 nucleotides are TGTGCCAGCTCACCAGGACAGGGGGATGGCTACACCTTC. It yields the protein CASSPGQGDGYTF. The entire variable domain, with the rest obtained from reference TRBV18 and TRBJ1-2, is as follows: NAGVMQNPRHLVRRRGQEARLRCSPMKGHSHVYWYRQLPEEGLKFMVYLQKENIIDESGMPKERFSAEFPKEGPSILRIQQVVRGDSAAYFCASSPGQGDGYTFGSGTRLTVV.

This clone was seen only a few times. The V gene is TRBV27, the J gene TRBJ2-5, with TRBD2 matching 11 bases. The CDR3 runs 16 residues. Germline V gene sequence: CDR1 MNHEY, CDR2 SMNVEV (reference sequence). J gave up 6 bases and V 5 bases, and 11 bases lay outside the gene matches. CDR3 DNA sequence: TGTGCCAGCAGTCCCCCCGGACTAGCGGGCCCGAAGACCCAGTACTTC. Protein: CASSPPGLAGPKTQYF.

V is TRBV7-2 and J is TRBJ1-6; D gene unclear. The V gene's germline CDR1 is SGHTA and CDR2 FQGNSA. The length of the CDR3 is 15 residues. V was trimmed by 3 bases and J by 7 bases, leaving 13 bases between them. This chain's CDR3 is CASSFVRVENSPLHF. DNA for the CDR3: TGTGCCAGCAGCTTCGTTCGGGTGGAGAATTCACCCCTCCACTTT. Combining the CDR3 with reference TRBV7-2 and TRBJ1-6 gives the whole variable domain GAGVSQSPSNKVTEKGKDVELRCDPISGHTALYWYRQSLGQGLEFLIYFQGNSAPDKSGLPSDRFSAERTGGSVSTLTIQRTQQEDSAVYLCASSFVRVENSPLHFGNGTRLTVT.

The chain uses TRBV5-1 and TRBJ2-1; 9 bases align to TRBD2. The germline gives CDR1 SGHRS, CDR2 YFSETQ. The junction had 8 bases not matched to a gene; V was cut back by 0 bases and J by 7 bases. There are 16 residues in the CDR3. The DNA of the CDR3 is TGCGCCAGCAGCTTGGCGGGCGGGAGGGCCCCAAATGAGCAGTTCTTC. Translated: CASSLAGGRAPNEQFF. Looking up the rest from reference TRBV5-1 and TRBJ2-1 gives the full variable domain: KAGVTQTPRYLIKTRGQQVTLSCSPISGHRSVSWYQQTPGQGLQFLFEYFSETQRNKGNFPGRFSGRQFSNSRSEMNVSTLELGDSALYLCASSLAGGRAPNEQFFGPGTRLTVL.

V and J are TRBV5-4 and TRBJ1-1; D remains unclear. The CDR3 covers 15 residues. Between the trimmed V and J ends, which lost 0 bases and 4 bases, there was a span of 13 bases. Germline V gene lookup returns CDR1 SGHNT and CDR2 YYREEE (reference sequence). In DNA, the CDR3 is TGTGCCAGCAGCTTGGTAACCGGGGATGGCACTGAAGCTTTCTTT. Encoded protein: CASSLVTGDGTEAFF.

This clone was picked up a small number of times. This chain uses TRBV18 with TRBJ2-1; no clear D. Germline CDR1 reads KGHSH; CDR2 reads LQKENI. This CDR3 contains 16 residues. Trimming cost V 1 base and J 1 base, with 11 bases left between them. The CDR3 coding sequence is TGTGCCAGCTCACCACAATCGACTCTTTCCTACAATGAGCAGTTCTTC. Translation: CASSPQSTLSYNEQFF.

V is TRBV13 and J is TRBJ2-7; D ambiguous. With 3 bases removed from V and 5 bases from J, the gap between germline ends came to 5 bases. CDR1 PRHDT and CDR2 FYEKMQ come from the germline V gene (reference sequence). This CDR3 comprises 11 residues. CDR3 in DNA: TGTGCCAGCAGCTTTCAGGACGAGCAGTACTTC. It yields the protein CASSFQDEQYF.

V usage is TRBV6-5 and J usage is TRBJ2-1; 8 positions match TRBD1. Trimming removed 2 bases from V and 6 bases from J; junction bases left unmatched: 9. Germline lookup yields CDR1 MNHEY and CDR2 SVGAGI. This CDR3 is built from 16 residues. Written as DNA, the CDR3 is TGTGCCAGCAGTTACGGAGGACAGGGTCCGGGCAATGAGCAGTTCTTC. The encoded protein is CASSYGGQGPGNEQFF.

This sequence joins TRBV15 and TRBJ1-1; D not certain. V gave up 1 base and J gave up 11 bases, with 11 bases separating them. The CDR3 length is 12 residues. The germline V gene encodes CDR1 LNHNV and CDR2 YYDKDF (reference sequence). The CDR3 protein is CATSRGGPKAFF. The CDR3 region has the DNA TGTGCCACCAGCAGAGGCGGGCCCAAGGCTTTCTTT.

This sequence joins TRBV7-2 and TRBJ2-2, with TRBD1 matching over 8 bases. Germline V lookup: CDR1 SGHTA, CDR2 FQGNSA. The CDR3 is 16 amino acids. Trimming at V came to 7 bases and at J to 4 bases, leaving 11 bases not matched to a gene. CDR3 sequence (DNA): TGTGCCAGCACCACGCGGCAGGGGGCGGGCACCGGGGAGCTGTTTTTT. Translated, it gives CASTTRQGAGTGELFF.

This CDR3 reads CASSYTGYSGNTIYF. The CDR3 DNA follows: TGTGCCAGCAGTTACACAGGTTACTCTGGAAACACCATATATTTT. The chain employs TRBV27 and TRBJ1-3, with a possible D match to TRBD1 (5 bases). V dropped 4 bases and J dropped 0 bases, with 10 bases sitting between them. Germline CDR1 is MNHEY and CDR2 is SMNVEV (reference sequence). The CDR3 runs 15 residues.

The chain carries TRBV7-2 and TRBJ2-1, with TRBD2 identical over 11 bases. V lost 3 bases to trimming and J lost 9 bases; unmatched junction nucleotides: 7. The CDR3 length is 15 residues. Germline CDR1 SGHTA, CDR2 FQGNSA. DNA for the CDR3: TGTGCCAGCAGCTTTCAACTAGCGGGAGCCGGTGAGCAGTTCTTC. The encoded protein is CASSFQLAGAGEQFF.

The V and J genes are TRBV4-1 and TRBJ1-3; D remains unclear. The germline CDR1 and CDR2 sequences are MGHRA and YSYEKL. V lost 0 bases and J 4 bases, leaving 10 bases between the germline ends. This CDR3 is 15 amino acids long. For the CDR3, the DNA is TGCGCCAGCAGCCAAGATTCGGGTAGCGGAAACACCATATATTTT. Translated: CASSQDSGSGNTIYF.

About this clone itself: The sample has other DNA sequences that encode this CDR3 too. The rearrangement links TRBV24-1 to TRBJ1-2, with D hard to call. There are 12 residues in the CDR3. The germline gives CDR1 KGHDR, CDR2 SFDVKD. Trimming cost V 4 bases and J 8 bases, with 10 bases left between them. The CDR3 DNA reads TGTGCCACCAGTGACTACCGAGGGGGCTACACCTTC. It specifies CATSDYRGGYTF.

This chain links TRBV4-1 with TRBJ2-1, with 9 bases lining up with TRBD2. V shed 3 bases and J 9 bases; nucleotides not matched to a gene: 3. This CDR3 has 13 residues. Germline assignment: CDR1 MGHRA and CDR2 YSYEKL. The CDR3 DNA reads as TGCGCCAGCAGCCAGGTAGCGGGAGTTGAGCAGTTCTTC. It yields the protein CASSQVAGVEQFF.

In DNA form, the CDR3 reads TGTGCCAGCAGCCTAAAGGCCCAGGGGAATCAGCCCCAGCATTTT. It translates to CASSLKAQGNQPQHF. The J gene is TRBJ1-5, the V gene TRBV7-2; tentative D call: TRBD1 (6 bases). CDR3 length equals 15 residues. V dropped 5 bases and J dropped 4 bases, with 15 bases sitting between them. CDR1 is SGHTA and CDR2 is FQGNSA in the germline V gene.

Regarding this clone: An end of the junction does not agree with germline; a read error may underlie this. The chain employs TRBV18 and TRBJ2-1; 13 positions match TRBD2. Germline lookup yields CDR1 KGHSH and CDR2 LQKENI. CDR3 size: 16 residues. The CDR3 region is CAGSPLGLAGFNEQFF. For the CDR3, the DNA is TGTGCCGGCTCACCACTGGGACTAGCGGGATTCAATGAGCAGTTCTTC.